The 25 T cell receptor beta chains given below trace back to one sample, sequenced in a study of cytotoxic CD8 clonotypes in ibrutinib-treated CLL (TCRdb year 2021). The time point label of this sample denotes: 24 months on ibrutinib. Library preparation employed the immunoSEQ multiplex PCR assay. The source is immuneACCESS, and TCRdb retained only in-frame sequences with V and J called. Part of the clones is not carried over; for the studies checked, unresolved V genes explain less than half of this, and the remainder is unexplained. Within this sample are more than 150,000 clones, with approximately 72% of them counted one time only. 13% of the sample rests with the top ten. The specimen comprised PBMCs, sampled after 24 months of ibrutinib treatment. The receptors derive from a human donor with chronic lymphocytic leukemia.

This chain links TRBV27 with TRBJ1-4; D gene uncertain. This CDR3 contains 13 residues. Trimming pared 5 bases from V and 5 bases from J, leaving 9 bases between. CDR1 and CDR2 from the germline V gene are MNHEY and SMNVEV (reference sequence). In DNA, the CDR3 is TGTGCCAGCAGTCACCGGTCGAATGAAAAACTGTTTTTT. Translation: CASSHRSNEKLFF.

The rearrangement joins TRBV5-1 to TRBJ2-5; TRBD2 aligns across 13 bases. This CDR3 contains 17 residues. V lost 4 bases, J lost 5 bases, and 11 bases stayed unmatched. Germline V lookup: CDR1 SGHRS, CDR2 YFSETQ. The CDR3 DNA reads TGCGCCAGCAGCCGGGATGGAACTAGCGGGAGGGGTGAGACCCAGTACTTC. Protein: CASSRDGTSGRGETQYF.

The genes are TRBV25-1 and TRBJ1-5, with D maybe TRBD1 (5 bases). V was clipped by 3 bases and J by 2 bases, with 14 bases between them. The CDR3 is 16 amino acids. CDR1 and CDR2 from the germline V gene are MGHDK and SYGVNS. The CDR3 region has the DNA TGTGCCAGCAGTGAGCCGGGAGGGGTCGGCAATCAGCCCCAGCATTTT. Its protein product is CASSEPGGVGNQPQHF.

This clone was detected a few times. The chain is built from TRBV7-9 and TRBJ1-2; 9 bases map to TRBD1. The CDR3 is 16 residues long. Looked up from germline, CDR1 is SEHNR and CDR2 is FQNEAQ (reference sequence). V lost 10 bases, J lost 7 bases, and 19 bases stayed unmatched. The DNA of the CDR3 is TGTGCCATCCCGCTCCGGGACAGGGATTTGTTTGGTGGCTACACCTTC. This sequence encodes CAIPLRDRDLFGGYTF.

V is TRBV6-6 and J is TRBJ2-4; no clear D gene. Germline V lookup: CDR1 MNHNY, CDR2 SVGAGI (reference sequence). V was trimmed by 2 bases and J by 7 bases, leaving 15 bases between them. The CDR3 has 15 residues. The CDR3 nucleotides are TGTGCCAGCAGTTACCCCTTAGGAGTGGGGAACATTCAGTACTTC. Encoded protein: CASSYPLGVGNIQYF.

The J gene is TRBJ1-4, the V gene TRBV6-6; D is possibly TRBD1 (5 bases). This CDR3 contains 14 residues. Trimming removed 0 bases at V and 13 bases at J, with 15 bases between. CDR1 and CDR2 from the germline V gene are MNHNY and SVGAGI (reference sequence). The CDR3 sequence is CASSYSQIDSSLFF. In nucleotides, the CDR3 is TGTGCCAGCAGTTACTCCCAAATCGACAGTTCACTGTTTTTT.

The chain links TRBV19 to TRBJ2-1, with D perhaps matching TRBD1 (6 bases). Trimming shortened V by 5 bases and J by 3 bases, and 8 bases separated the two germline ends. The germline CDR1 and CDR2 sequences are LNHDA and SQIVND (reference sequence). The CDR3 spans 13 residues. CDR3 protein: CASSRDNYNEQFF. In DNA form, the CDR3 reads TGTGCCAGTAGTCGGGACAACTACAATGAGCAGTTCTTC.

This rearrangement joins TRBV6-5 to TRBJ2-1; D possibly corresponds to TRBD2 (5 bases). The germline V and J ends were trimmed by 8 bases and 3 bases, with 14 bases remaining between them. From germline, CDR1 is MNHEY and CDR2 SVGAGI. The CDR3 has 14 amino acids. The CDR3: CASGPDYGYNEQFF. The CDR3 bases are TGTGCCAGCGGTCCTGACTACGGCTACAATGAGCAGTTCTTC.

This clone turned up a few times. CDR3 sequence reads: CASSPPATDTQYF. Written as DNA, the CDR3 is TGTGCCAGCTCACCACCCGCCACAGATACGCAGTATTTT. The chain uses TRBV18 and TRBJ2-3; no clear D. The CDR3 is 13 residues long. Between the trimmed V and J ends, which lost 0 bases and 2 bases, there was a span of 3 bases. CDR1 and CDR2 from the germline V gene are KGHSH and LQKENI.

The chain recombines TRBV2 with TRBJ2-7; 7 bases are shared with TRBD1. V shed 2 bases, J shed 3 bases, and the junction held 7 bases outside the gene matches. This CDR3 is built from 15 residues. The germline V gene encodes CDR1 SNHLY and CDR2 FYNNEI. The CDR3 loop reads CASSESGQRSYEQYF. CDR3 coding DNA: TGTGCCAGCAGTGAATCGGGACAGAGGAGCTACGAGCAGTACTTC.

The chain links TRBV7-2 to TRBJ2-2; TRBD2 aligns across 13 bases. The trim removed 5 bases at V and 4 bases at J, leaving 7 bases unmatched. Germline loops: CDR1 SGHTA, CDR2 FQGNSA. The CDR3 sequence is 17 residues long. The CDR3 loop reads CASSPQRTSGSTGELFF. As DNA, the CDR3 is TGTGCCAGCAGCCCTCAACGGACTAGCGGGAGCACCGGGGAGCTGTTTTTT.

The V and J genes are TRBV4-3 and TRBJ2-3; D uncertain. CDR1 and CDR2 from the germline V gene are LGHNA and YSLEER. Deletions cut 2 bases from V and 2 bases from J, with 11 bases between. This CDR3 has 15 residues. This chain's CDR3 is CASSQLRHLTDTQYF. The CDR3 DNA follows: TGCGCCAGCAGCCAACTGCGGCACCTCACAGATACGCAGTATTTT.

The rearrangement joins TRBV30 to TRBJ1-5, with D perhaps TRBD1 (5 bases). This CDR3 spans 13 amino acids. In germline, CDR1 is GTSNPN, CDR2 SVGIG (reference sequence). V gave up 7 bases and J gave up 2 bases, with 12 bases separating them. CDR3 loop: CAFGAGGNQPQHF. The CDR3, as DNA: TGTGCCTTCGGGGCGGGGGGCAATCAGCCCCAGCATTTT.

V is TRBV27 and J is TRBJ2-1; D is perhaps TRBD1 or TRBD2 (5 bases each). Per germline, CDR1 MNHEY and CDR2 SMNVEV (reference sequence). The CDR3 spans 15 residues. Trimming pared 1 base from V and 10 bases from J, leaving 17 bases between. The CDR3 nucleotides read TGTGCCAGCAGTTTATATTCGGGACCGCAAACAGAGCAGTTCTTC. Its translation is CASSLYSGPQTEQFF.

This clone has just one count. The genes are TRBV6-5 and TRBJ1-1, with TRBD1 matching over 8 bases. The CDR3 consists of 15 residues. Looked up from germline, CDR1 is MNHEY and CDR2 is SVGAGI. V lost 5 bases to trimming and J lost 1 base; unmatched junction nucleotides: 6. CDR3 nucleotides: TGTGCCAGCAGTCTCCAGGGGGCGGGGAACACTGAAGCTTTCTTT. It specifies CASSLQGAGNTEAFF.

The CDR3 DNA is TGTGCCAGCAGTGACGTTCTGGCAGCTGGCCCTAATCAGCCCCAGCATTTT. This codes for CASSDVLAAGPNQPQHF. The genes are TRBV6-4 and TRBJ1-5; no firm D call. CDR3 length: 17 residues. V dropped 2 bases and J dropped 4 bases, with 18 bases sitting between them. Germline V CDR1 and CDR2: MRHNA, SNTAGT.

The genes are TRBV30 and TRBJ2-1; the match to TRBD2 covers 8 bases. The CDR3 has 14 amino acids. Unmatched junction bases numbered 3, after V lost 3 bases and J lost 2 bases. The germline V gene encodes CDR1 GTSNPN and CDR2 SVGIG (reference sequence). CDR3: CAWRIAGTYNEQFF. CDR3 DNA sequence: TGTGCCTGGAGGATAGCGGGAACCTACAATGAGCAGTTCTTC. Variable domain in full (rest from reference TRBV30 and TRBJ2-1): SQTIHQWPATLVQPVGSPLSLECTVEGTSNPNLYWYRQAAGRGLQLLFYSVGIGQISSEVPQNLSASRPQDRQFILSSKKLLLSDSGFYLCAWRIAGTYNEQFFGPGTRLTVL.

The gene calls are TRBV6-6 and TRBJ2-7; TRBD1 might be the D (6 bases). V lost 4 bases, J lost 3 bases, and 13 bases lay in between. CDR3 length equals 14 residues. Germline V gene sequence: CDR1 MNHNY, CDR2 SVGAGI (reference sequence). The DNA for the CDR3 is TGTGCCAGCAGTTCCAGGGGAAGGGTCTACGAGCAGTACTTC. It translates to CASSSRGRVYEQYF.

The sample holds a few counts of this clone. This chain links TRBV7-2 with TRBJ2-7; D gene uncertain. V shed 7 bases and J shed 6 bases, with 19 bases lying between them. This CDR3 region has 14 residues. Germline CDR1 is SGHTA and CDR2 is FQGNSA. CDR3 in amino acids: CASTRGGVNLEQYF. CDR3 sequence (DNA): TGTGCCAGCACGCGAGGTGGGGTCAACCTCGAGCAGTACTTC. Looking up the rest from reference TRBV7-2 and TRBJ2-7 gives the full variable domain: GAGVSQSPSNKVTEKGKDVELRCDPISGHTALYWYRQSLGQGLEFLIYFQGNSAPDKSGLPSDRFSAERTGGSVSTLTIQRTQQEDSAVYLCASTRGGVNLEQYFGPGTRLTVT.

The rearrangement joins TRBV5-1 to TRBJ2-5; D call uncertain. The CDR3 contains 13 residues. V was shortened by 1 base and J by 2 bases, with 6 bases between the two germline ends. CDR1 SGHRS and CDR2 YFSETQ come from the germline V gene. CDR3 DNA sequence: TGCGCCAGCAGCTTGATGAGACAAGAGACCCAGTACTTC. This encodes CASSLMRQETQYF.

The gene calls are TRBV30 and TRBJ2-5, with 13 bases lining up with TRBD2. From germline, CDR1 is GTSNPN and CDR2 SVGIG (reference sequence). Trimming removed 0 bases from V and 1 base from J; junction bases left unmatched: 17. The CDR3 runs 21 residues. CDR3 protein: CAWSVLILGTSGTRFQETQYF. CDR3 sequence (DNA): TGTGCCTGGAGTGTACTTATTTTGGGGACTAGCGGGACACGCTTCCAAGAGACCCAGTACTTC.

The chain employs TRBV5-5 and TRBJ2-3; 10 positions match TRBD2. The germline gives CDR1 SGHKS, CDR2 YYEKEE (reference sequence). J was trimmed by 5 bases and V by 2 bases; bases with no gene match: 8. The CDR3 is made up of 16 amino acids. The CDR3 nucleotides read TGTGCCAGCAGCTTCTCCCGGACTAGCGGTATAGATACGCAGTATTTT. Translation: CASSFSRTSGIDTQYF.

The rearrangement links TRBV19 to TRBJ1-1, with D perhaps TRBD1 (5 bases). CDR1 is LNHDA, CDR2 SQIVND, per germline (reference sequence). Deletions cut 7 bases from V and 5 bases from J, with 17 bases between. CDR3 length: 14 amino acids. The CDR3: CASTPLGRGTEAFF. CDR3 coding DNA: TGTGCCAGTACCCCGTTAGGGCGGGGGACTGAAGCTTTCTTT.

CDR3 sequence (DNA): TGTGCCAGCAGGACCGTGCGGGCGGGGACTGAAGCTTTCTTT. Amino acid sequence: CASRTVRAGTEAFF. This rearrangement joins TRBV6-5 to TRBJ1-1; the D is unclear. CDR1 MNHEY and CDR2 SVGAGI come from the germline V gene. The CDR3 is 14 amino acids. Trimming took 6 bases from V and 5 from J, leaving 16 bases between them.

The rearrangement links TRBV4-1 to TRBJ1-3, with unresolved D. Germline loops: CDR1 MGHRA, CDR2 YSYEKL. V shed 4 bases and J shed 4 bases, with 14 bases lying between them. The CDR3 covers 15 residues. As DNA, the CDR3 is TGCGCCAGCAGCCCTTATTTTTTATTGGGAAACACCATATATTTT. It yields the protein CASSPYFLLGNTIYF.